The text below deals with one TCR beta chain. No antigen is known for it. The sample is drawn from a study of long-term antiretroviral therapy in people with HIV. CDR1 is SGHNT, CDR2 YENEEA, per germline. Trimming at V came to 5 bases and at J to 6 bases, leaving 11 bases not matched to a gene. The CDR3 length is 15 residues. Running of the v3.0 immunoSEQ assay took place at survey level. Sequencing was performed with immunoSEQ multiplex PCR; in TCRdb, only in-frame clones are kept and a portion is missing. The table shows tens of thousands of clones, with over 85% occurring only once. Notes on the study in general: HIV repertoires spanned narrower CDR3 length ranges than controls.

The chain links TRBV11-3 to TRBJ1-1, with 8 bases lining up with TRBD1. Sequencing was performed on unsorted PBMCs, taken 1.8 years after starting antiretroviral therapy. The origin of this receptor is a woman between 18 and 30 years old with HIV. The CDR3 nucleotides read TGTGCCAGCAGCCCCGGGGGGCAGGGGGCGGCTGAAGCTTTCTTT. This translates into CASSPGGQGAAEAFF.